This entry lists 28 T cell receptor beta chains sequenced from one sample in a study of beta chain features in type 1 diabetes. Broader study findings: Moderate but significant shortening of TCRB CDR3s was recorded in all four CD4+ subsets from Type 1 diabetes patients.

Reverse transcription of all isolated RNA meant that expressed TCRB transcripts were sequenced. Using immunoSEQ multiplex PCR, the repertoire was profiled, and TCRdb retains in-frame clones only, with some absent. Of under 300,000 clones listed, 16% are singletons. Their antigens remain unidentified. Sequencing was carried out using naive CD4+ T cells from blood. These receptors all come from a man aged 30 to 45 with type 1 diabetes.

This clone turned up a few times. J is TRBJ2-5 and V is TRBV10-3; D is undetermined. Trimming took off 4 bases at V and 5 bases at J, with 14 bases between the two ends. The CDR3 has 14 residues. Germline CDR1 and CDR2: ENHRY and SYGVKD. CDR3: CAISGRISSETQYF. CDR3 bases: TGTGCCATCAGTGGCAGAATCTCGTCCGAGACCCAGTACTTC.

A few counts support this clone. The same CDR3 can be traced to other DNA sequences in this sample. The J gene is TRBJ2-7, the V gene TRBV7-9; unclear D gene. Germline CDR1 reads SEHNR; CDR2 reads FQNEAQ (reference sequence). The CDR3 covers 12 residues. V was clipped by 3 bases and J by 0 bases, with 3 bases between them. The chain's CDR3 is CASSLVSYEQYF. The CDR3 DNA sequence: TGTGCCAGCAGCTTGGTCTCCTACGAGCAGTACTTC.

This clone was observed a handful of times. The rearrangement links TRBV7-9 to TRBJ1-1, with 9 nucleotides matching TRBD1. Germline V gene sequence: CDR1 SEHNR, CDR2 FQNEAQ (reference sequence). CDR3 length: 15 residues. Unmatched junction bases numbered 4, after V lost 5 bases and J lost 0 bases. As DNA, the CDR3 is TGTGCCAGCAGCCCCAGACAGGGGGTGAACACTGAAGCTTTCTTT. Amino acid sequence: CASSPRQGVNTEAFF. The full variable domain, with the rest looked up from reference TRBV7-9 and TRBJ1-1, is DTGVSQNPRHKITKRGQNVTFRCDPISEHNRLYWYRQTLGQGPEFLTYFQNEAQLEKSRLLSDRFSAERPKGSFSTLEIQRTEQGDSAMYLCASSPRQGVNTEAFFGQGTRLTVV.

This clone was observed a few times. V gene TRBV30 combines with J gene TRBJ1-4; D possibly corresponds to TRBD1 (6 bases). V shed 1 base and J shed 10 bases, with 16 bases lying between them. CDR1 is GTSNPN and CDR2 is SVGIG in the germline V gene (reference sequence). This CDR3 has 14 residues. The CDR3 DNA reads TGTGCCTGGAGTGCTACAGGGTCTTCGGGAAAACTGTTTTTT. It encodes CAWSATGSSGKLFF. The variable domain in full, completed from reference TRBV30 and TRBJ1-4, reads SQTIHQWPATLVQPVGSPLSLECTVEGTSNPNLYWYRQAAGRGLQLLFYSVGIGQISSEVPQNLSASRPQDRQFILSSKKLLLSDSGFYLCAWSATGSSGKLFFGSGTQLSVL.

To note about this clone: A junction boundary mismatches the germline segment, possibly from a read error. V and J are TRBV20-1 and TRBJ2-1, with D perhaps TRBD2 (5 bases). The germline V gene has CDR1 DFQATT and CDR2 SNEGSKA (reference sequence). The CDR3 covers 11 residues. CDR3 in amino acids: CSTRRSDEQFF. CDR3 nucleotides: TGCAGTACTAGACGTAGCGATGAGCAGTTCTTC.

The table lists this clone with a few counts. The CDR3 protein is CASSTVYNEQFF. The CDR3 bases are TGTGCCAGCAGCACCGTTTACAATGAGCAGTTCTTC. The chain couples TRBV6-6 to TRBJ2-1, with D uncertain. CDR3 length: 12 amino acids. CDR1 MNHNY and CDR2 SVGAGI come from the germline V gene (reference sequence). The V end lost 6 bases, the J end lost 4 bases, and 7 bases lay between the germline ends.

This chain joins TRBV7-9 and TRBJ2-5; 9 bases map to TRBD1. Losses at the gene ends were 5 bases for V and 4 bases for J; bases not matched to a gene: 8. Germline V gene lookup returns CDR1 SEHNR and CDR2 FQNEAQ (reference sequence). The CDR3 has 15 amino acids. In DNA, the CDR3 is TGTGCCAGCAGCCTAATAGGACAGGGGCGAGAGACCCAGTACTTC. It specifies CASSLIGQGRETQYF.

The rearrangement joins TRBV20-1 to TRBJ2-1; D gene uncertain. V was shortened by 4 bases and J by 13 bases, with 14 bases between the two germline ends. This CDR3 has 11 residues. Looked up from germline, CDR1 is DFQATT and CDR2 is SNEGSKA (reference sequence). CDR3 sequence (DNA): TGCAGTGCTACAGCTGATCAAACACAGTTCTTC. Translating gives CSATADQTQFF.

J is TRBJ2-5 and V is TRBV28; 10 nucleotides align to TRBD2. The CDR3 runs 17 residues. The V gene's germline CDR1 is MDHEN and CDR2 SYDVKM. J was trimmed by 6 bases and V by 5 bases; bases with no gene match: 15. This CDR3 is CASSLAGTSVSQQTQYF. The CDR3 DNA is TGTGCCAGCAGTCTAGCGGGGACTAGCGTCTCCCAGCAGACCCAGTACTTC.

The V gene is TRBV7-9, the J gene TRBJ1-2; the match to TRBD1 covers 9 bases. The CDR3 is 16 amino acids. Germline-derived CDR1 and CDR2 are SEHNR and FQNEAQ (reference sequence). V was pared by 5 bases and J by 4 bases, with 11 bases of the junction left unmatched. The CDR3 DNA sequence: TGTGCCAGCAGCCTTGAGCTGGGACAGGGAGTCTATGGCTACACCTTC. This translates into CASSLELGQGVYGYTF.

This chain links TRBV4-2 with TRBJ2-5; no clear D gene. The V gene lost 1 base and the J gene lost 5 bases, with 8 bases spanning the gap. CDR3 length: 13 amino acids. The V gene's germline CDR1 is LGHNA and CDR2 YNFKEQ. As DNA, the CDR3 is TGTGCCAGCAGCCAAGGATTGGAGGAGACCCAGTACTTC. Encoded protein: CASSQGLEETQYF.

The chain has TRBV29-1 and TRBJ2-5; either TRBD1 or TRBD2 may supply D (5 bases each). The germline V gene encodes CDR1 SQVTM and CDR2 ANQGSEA. The CDR3 runs to 14 residues. Trimming stripped 0 bases from V and 5 bases from J, with 13 bases between. The CDR3 loop is CSVEDVWDGETQYF. The CDR3 nucleotides read TGCAGCGTTGAAGATGTCTGGGACGGGGAGACCCAGTACTTC.

The chain recombines TRBV18 with TRBJ2-5; TRBD1 aligns across 8 bases. The V gene end was trimmed by 3 bases and the J gene end by 0 bases; junction bases not matched to a gene: 0. From germline, CDR1 is KGHSH and CDR2 LQKENI. The length of the CDR3 is 14 residues. CDR3 coding DNA: TGTGCCAGCTCACCGGGACAGGACCAAGAGACCCAGTACTTC. It yields the protein CASSPGQDQETQYF.

This clone has more than one count but fewer than ten. The chain has TRBV30 and TRBJ1-5; D is uncertain. Trimming removed 0 bases from V and 1 base from J, with 10 bases in between. This CDR3 has 15 residues. CDR1 is GTSNPN and CDR2 is SVGIG in the germline V gene (reference sequence). CDR3 nucleotides: TGTGCCTGGAGTGTACAAACTGGGAGCAATCAGCCCCAGCATTTT. The encoded protein is CAWSVQTGSNQPQHF.

This clone has more than one count but fewer than ten. CDR3 sequence reads: CASSAYRGSLRSEQYF. Here the CDR3 DNA reads TGTGCCAGCAGCGCTTACAGGGGGTCGCTCAGGAGCGAGCAGTACTTC. The V call is TRBV9, the J call TRBJ2-7, with 8 bases lining up with TRBD1. Germline lookup yields CDR1 SGDLS and CDR2 YYNGEE. CDR3 size: 16 residues. The V gene end was trimmed by 3 bases and the J gene end by 6 bases; junction bases not matched to a gene: 14.

This clone was seen a few times. This CDR3 is also generated by other DNA sequences in the sample. The CDR3: CSARRNEQFF. The CDR3 coding sequence is TGCAGTGCTAGGCGAAATGAGCAGTTCTTC. V and J are TRBV20-1 and TRBJ2-1; D not certain. Germline CDR1 DFQATT, CDR2 SNEGSKA (reference sequence). V gave up 3 bases and J gave up 7 bases, with 4 bases separating them. The CDR3 has 10 residues.

This clone showed up just a few times. The gene calls are TRBV30 and TRBJ2-5; 12 positions agree with TRBD2. The CDR3 sequence is 15 residues long. CDR1 is GTSNPN, CDR2 SVGIG, per germline (reference sequence). The V gene end was trimmed by 2 bases and the J gene end by 7 bases; junction bases not matched to a gene: 8. CDR3 loop: CAWSKLTSGSGTQYF. CDR3 DNA sequence: TGTGCCTGGAGTAAATTGACTAGCGGGAGTGGGACCCAGTACTTC.

This clone was picked up a small number of times. Different DNA sequences within this sample yield the same CDR3. The chain has TRBV5-1 and TRBJ1-4; D possibly corresponds to TRBD1 (5 bases). Trimming removed 3 bases from V and 4 bases from J, with 10 bases in between. This CDR3 is built from 14 residues. Germline V CDR1 and CDR2: SGHRS, YFSETQ. The CDR3 nucleotides read TGCGCCAGCAGCTCCGGGACGGGTAATGAAAAACTGTTTTTT. It specifies CASSSGTGNEKLFF.

CDR3 region: CSVMGVLAGNTIYF. The CDR3 coding sequence is TGCAGCGTTATGGGGGTTCTGGCTGGAAACACCATATATTTT. V usage is TRBV29-1 and J usage is TRBJ1-3; D possibly corresponds to TRBD1 (5 bases). V lost 5 bases, J lost 2 bases, and 13 bases lay in between. The CDR3 totals 14 residues. Germline V gene data show CDR1 as SQVTM and CDR2 as ANQGSEA.

The DNA of the CDR3 is TGTGCCTGGAGAAACCGGGATACGCAGTATTTT. Encoded protein: CAWRNRDTQYF. V gene TRBV30 combines with J gene TRBJ2-3, with D unresolved. From germline, CDR1 is GTSNPN and CDR2 SVGIG (reference sequence). The CDR3 covers 11 residues. V was pared by 3 bases and J by 6 bases, with 7 bases between.

This clone was found a few times. The chain recombines TRBV4-2 with TRBJ2-5; the match to TRBD2 covers 11 bases. V was clipped by 5 bases and J by 0 bases; unmatched bases: 5. The CDR3 is 16 residues long. The germline gives CDR1 LGHNA, CDR2 YNFKEQ. The CDR3 DNA follows: TGTGCCAGCAGCTCTGGACTAGCGGGTAACCAAGAGACCCAGTACTTC. Translating gives CASSSGLAGNQETQYF.

This clone has just a few counts. The V gene is TRBV29-1, the J gene TRBJ2-1; 7 bases are shared with TRBD2. Trimming took 4 bases from V and 4 from J; bases not matched to a gene: 4. The CDR3 spans 13 residues. Germline lookup yields CDR1 SQVTM and CDR2 ANQGSEA. The CDR3 here is CSVVGGRYNEQFF. The CDR3 DNA follows: TGCAGCGTTGTAGGCGGGAGATACAATGAGCAGTTCTTC.

The chain uses TRBV29-1 and TRBJ2-3; 11 positions match TRBD2. V gave up 4 bases and J gave up 3 bases; unmatched junction bases: 6. Germline loops: CDR1 SQVTM, CDR2 ANQGSEA. The CDR3 totals 15 residues. The CDR3: CSVATSGRSTDTQYF. The CDR3 coding sequence is TGCAGCGTTGCTACTAGCGGGAGATCTACAGATACGCAGTATTTT.

The J gene is TRBJ2-2, the V gene TRBV27; the D is unclear. Germline values: CDR1 MNHEY, CDR2 SMNVEV (reference sequence). CDR3 length: 15 residues. V was pared by 2 bases and J by 0 bases, with 7 bases between. The CDR3 nucleotides read TGTGCCAGCAGTTTAGCGTACGCGAACACCGGGGAGCTGTTTTTT. Translation: CASSLAYANTGELFF.

The chain is built from TRBV14 and TRBJ2-2; D is unclear. The CDR3 runs to 15 residues. Deletions cut 1 base from V and 4 bases from J, with 10 bases between. Looked up from germline, CDR1 is SGHDN and CDR2 is FVKESK. CDR3 coding DNA: TGTGCCAGCAGCCAAGCTAGACCTATCACCGGGGAGCTGTTTTTT. This encodes CASSQARPITGELFF.

The chain recombines TRBV5-4 with TRBJ2-1; D remains ambiguous. CDR1 SGHNT and CDR2 YYREEE come from the germline V gene (reference sequence). The CDR3 is 11 amino acids. Trimming removed 0 bases from V and 11 bases from J, with 6 bases in between. The CDR3 bases are TGTGCCAGCAGCTTGGACCAAAAGCAGTTCTTC. Its translation: CASSLDQKQFF.

The chain is built from TRBV5-1 and TRBJ2-5, with D perhaps assigned TRBD1 or TRBD2 (6 bases each). Trimming left V 4 bases short and J 1 base short, with 14 bases between. Germline assignment: CDR1 SGHRS and CDR2 YFSETQ. There are 15 residues in the CDR3. In nucleotides, the CDR3 is TGCGCCAGCAGCATGGGGGGCACAGGCCAAGAGACCCAGTACTTC. Translating it yields CASSMGGTGQETQYF.

This chain joins TRBV19 and TRBJ2-7, with a weak D call TRBD2 (5 bases). V was clipped by 7 bases and J by 5 bases, with 21 bases between them. The CDR3 loop spans 15 amino acids. Germline loops: CDR1 LNHDA, CDR2 SQIVND (reference sequence). The CDR3 protein is CASMGLNEGSNEQYF. DNA of the CDR3: TGTGCCAGTATGGGGTTGAATGAGGGAAGCAACGAGCAGTACTTC.